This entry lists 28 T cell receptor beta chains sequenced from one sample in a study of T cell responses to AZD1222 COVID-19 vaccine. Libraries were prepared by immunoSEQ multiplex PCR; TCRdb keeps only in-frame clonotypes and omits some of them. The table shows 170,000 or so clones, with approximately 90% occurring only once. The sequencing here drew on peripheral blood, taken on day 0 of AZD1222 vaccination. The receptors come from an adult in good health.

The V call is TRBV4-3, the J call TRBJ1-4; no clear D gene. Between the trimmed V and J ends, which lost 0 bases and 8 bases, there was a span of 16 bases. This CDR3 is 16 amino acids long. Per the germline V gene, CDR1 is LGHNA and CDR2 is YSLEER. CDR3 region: CASSQDSAGRGEKLFF. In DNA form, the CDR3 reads TGCGCCAGCAGCCAAGATTCGGCGGGCCGAGGGGAAAAACTGTTTTTT.

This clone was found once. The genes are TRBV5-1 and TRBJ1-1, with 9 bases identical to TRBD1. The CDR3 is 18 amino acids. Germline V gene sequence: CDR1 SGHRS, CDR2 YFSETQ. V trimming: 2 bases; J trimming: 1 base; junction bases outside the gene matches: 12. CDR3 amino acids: CASSLYYTGGVKNTEAFF. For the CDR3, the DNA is TGCGCCAGCAGCTTATACTACACAGGGGGCGTCAAGAACACTGAAGCTTTCTTT. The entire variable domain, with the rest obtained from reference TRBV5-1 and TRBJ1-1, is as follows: KAGVTQTPRYLIKTRGQQVTLSCSPISGHRSVSWYQQTPGQGLQFLFEYFSETQRNKGNFPGRFSGRQFSNSRSEMNVSTLELGDSALYLCASSLYYTGGVKNTEAFFGQGTRLTVV.

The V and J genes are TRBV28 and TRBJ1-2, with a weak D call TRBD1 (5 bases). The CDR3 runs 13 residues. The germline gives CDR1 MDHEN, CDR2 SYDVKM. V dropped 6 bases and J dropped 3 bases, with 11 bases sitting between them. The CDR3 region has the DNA TGTGCCAGCAGGTCCGGGACGGACTATGGCTACACCTTC. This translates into CASRSGTDYGYTF.

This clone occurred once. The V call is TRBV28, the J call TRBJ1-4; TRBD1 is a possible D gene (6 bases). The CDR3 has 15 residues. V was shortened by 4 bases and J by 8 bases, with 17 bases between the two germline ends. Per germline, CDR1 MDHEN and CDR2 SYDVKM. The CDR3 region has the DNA TGTGCCAGCAGTTCGTCGACAGGACCAGGGGAAAAACTGTTTTTT. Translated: CASSSSTGPGEKLFF. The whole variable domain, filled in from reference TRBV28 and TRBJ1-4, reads DVKVTQSSRYLVKRTGEKVFLECVQDMDHENMFWYRQDPGLGLRLIYFSYDVKMKEKGDIPEGYSVSREKKERFSLILESASTNQTSMYLCASSSSTGPGEKLFFGSGTQLSVL.

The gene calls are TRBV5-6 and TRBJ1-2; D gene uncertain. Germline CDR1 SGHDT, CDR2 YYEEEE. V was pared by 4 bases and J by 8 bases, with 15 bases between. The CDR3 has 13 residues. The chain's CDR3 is CASSPGDPSGYTF. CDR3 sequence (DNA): TGTGCCAGCAGCCCCGGGGATCCATCGGGCTACACCTTC.

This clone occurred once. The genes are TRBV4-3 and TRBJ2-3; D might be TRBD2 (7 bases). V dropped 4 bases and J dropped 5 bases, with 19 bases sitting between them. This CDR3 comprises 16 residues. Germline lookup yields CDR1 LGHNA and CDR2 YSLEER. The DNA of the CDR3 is TGCGCCAGCAGCCCTGGACTGGGGGGGGGCGGAGATACGCAGTATTTT. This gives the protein CASSPGLGGGGDTQYF.

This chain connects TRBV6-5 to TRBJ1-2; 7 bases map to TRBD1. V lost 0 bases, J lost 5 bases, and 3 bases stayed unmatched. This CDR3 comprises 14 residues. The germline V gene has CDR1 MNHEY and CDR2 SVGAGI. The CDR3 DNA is TGTGCCAGCAGTTACTCCGGGACAGATTATGGCTACACCTTC. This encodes CASSYSGTDYGYTF.

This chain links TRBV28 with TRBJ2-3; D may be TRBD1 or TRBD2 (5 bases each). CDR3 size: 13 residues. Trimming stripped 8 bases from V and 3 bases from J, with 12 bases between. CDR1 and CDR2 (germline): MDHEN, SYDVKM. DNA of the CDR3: TGTGCCAGCGAGGGACCCGAGACAGATACGCAGTATTTT. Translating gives CASEGPETDTQYF. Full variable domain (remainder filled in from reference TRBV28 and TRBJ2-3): DVKVTQSSRYLVKRTGEKVFLECVQDMDHENMFWYRQDPGLGLRLIYFSYDVKMKEKGDIPEGYSVSREKKERFSLILESASTNQTSMYLCASEGPETDTQYFGPGTRLTVL.

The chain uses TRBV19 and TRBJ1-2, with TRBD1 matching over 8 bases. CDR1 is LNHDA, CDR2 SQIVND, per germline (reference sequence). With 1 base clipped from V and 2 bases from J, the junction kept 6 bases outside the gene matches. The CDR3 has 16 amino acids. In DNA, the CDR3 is TGTGCCAGTAGTATAGGAGGGACAGGTACCAACTATGGCTACACCTTC. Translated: CASSIGGTGTNYGYTF.

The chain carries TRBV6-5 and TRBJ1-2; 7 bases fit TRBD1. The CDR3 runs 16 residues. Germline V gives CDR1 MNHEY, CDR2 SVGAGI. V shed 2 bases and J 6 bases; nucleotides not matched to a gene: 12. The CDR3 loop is CASSYGLRGQENGYTF. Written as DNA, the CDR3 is TGTGCCAGCAGTTACGGGCTGCGTGGACAGGAAAATGGCTACACCTTC.

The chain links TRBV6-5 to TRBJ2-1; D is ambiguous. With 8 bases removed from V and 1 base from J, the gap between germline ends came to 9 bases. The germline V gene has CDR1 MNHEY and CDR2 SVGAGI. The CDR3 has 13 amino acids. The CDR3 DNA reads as TGTGCCAGCCGAGGCCGTTCCTACAATGAGCAGTTCTTC. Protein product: CASRGRSYNEQFF.

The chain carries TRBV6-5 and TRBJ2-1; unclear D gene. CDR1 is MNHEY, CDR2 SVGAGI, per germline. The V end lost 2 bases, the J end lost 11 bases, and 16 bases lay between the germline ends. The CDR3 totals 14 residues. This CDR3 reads CASSYDVPVVQQFF. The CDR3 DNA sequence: TGTGCCAGCAGTTACGACGTTCCTGTAGTGCAGCAGTTCTTC.

The CDR3 DNA reads as TGTGCCAGCGGGACGACCTATAATTCACCCCTCCACTTT. Protein sequence: CASGTTYNSPLHF. The chain carries TRBV2 and TRBJ1-6, with a possible D match to TRBD1 (5 bases). Trimming stripped 8 bases from V and 2 bases from J, with 7 bases between. CDR3 length: 13 amino acids. Germline V gene sequence: CDR1 SNHLY, CDR2 FYNNEI.

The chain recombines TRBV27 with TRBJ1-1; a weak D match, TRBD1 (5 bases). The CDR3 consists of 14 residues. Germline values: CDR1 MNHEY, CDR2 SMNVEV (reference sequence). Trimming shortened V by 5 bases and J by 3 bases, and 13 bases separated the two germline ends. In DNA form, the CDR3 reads TGTGCCAGCAGTAAATCAGGGATTTACACTGAAGCTTTCTTT. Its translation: CASSKSGIYTEAFF.

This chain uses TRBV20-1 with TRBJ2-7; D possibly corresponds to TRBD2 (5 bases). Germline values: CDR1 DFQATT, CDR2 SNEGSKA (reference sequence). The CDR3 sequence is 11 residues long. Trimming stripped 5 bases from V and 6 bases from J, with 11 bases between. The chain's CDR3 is CSAPLVLEQYF. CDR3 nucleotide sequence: TGCAGTGCTCCACTAGTGCTCGAGCAGTACTTC.

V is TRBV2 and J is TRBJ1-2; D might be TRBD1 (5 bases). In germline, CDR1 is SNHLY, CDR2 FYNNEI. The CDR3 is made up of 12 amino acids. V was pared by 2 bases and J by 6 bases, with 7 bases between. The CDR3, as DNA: TGTGCCAGCAGTGAATCAGGGCATGGCTACACCTTC. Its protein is CASSESGHGYTF.

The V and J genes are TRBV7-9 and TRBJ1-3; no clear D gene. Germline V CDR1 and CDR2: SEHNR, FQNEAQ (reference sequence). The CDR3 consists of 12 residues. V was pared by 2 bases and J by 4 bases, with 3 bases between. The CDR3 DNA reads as TGTGCCAGCAGCTTAATGGGAAACACCATATATTTT. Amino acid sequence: CASSLMGNTIYF.

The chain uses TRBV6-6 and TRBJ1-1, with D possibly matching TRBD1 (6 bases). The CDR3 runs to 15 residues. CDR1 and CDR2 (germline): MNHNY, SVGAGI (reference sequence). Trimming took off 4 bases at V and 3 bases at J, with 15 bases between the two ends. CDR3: CASSSHSGDDTEAFF. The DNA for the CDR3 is TGTGCCAGCAGTTCCCATTCAGGGGACGACACTGAAGCTTTCTTT.

The CDR3 is CASSYSRGAGNYGYTF. The DNA for the CDR3 is TGTGCCAGCAGTTACTCGAGAGGGGCGGGTAACTATGGCTACACCTTC. The V and J genes are TRBV6-5 and TRBJ1-2; the D gene is possibly TRBD1 (5 bases). Germline V gene sequence: CDR1 MNHEY, CDR2 SVGAGI. There are 16 residues in the CDR3. The V end was cut by 0 bases, the J end by 1 base, with 12 bases between.

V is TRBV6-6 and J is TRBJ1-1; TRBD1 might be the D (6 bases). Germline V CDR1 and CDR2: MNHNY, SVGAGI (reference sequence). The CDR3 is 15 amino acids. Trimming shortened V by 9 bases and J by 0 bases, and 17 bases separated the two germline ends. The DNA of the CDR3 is TGTGCCAGTTTCCTAGGGGGACGGCTGAACACTGAAGCTTTCTTT. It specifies CASFLGGRLNTEAFF.

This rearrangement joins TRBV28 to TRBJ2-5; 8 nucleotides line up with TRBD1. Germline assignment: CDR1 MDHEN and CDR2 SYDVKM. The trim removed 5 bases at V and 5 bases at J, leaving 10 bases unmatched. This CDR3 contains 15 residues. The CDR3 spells CASSRPQGAGETQYF. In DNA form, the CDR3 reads TGTGCCAGCAGTCGACCCCAGGGGGCGGGGGAGACCCAGTACTTC.

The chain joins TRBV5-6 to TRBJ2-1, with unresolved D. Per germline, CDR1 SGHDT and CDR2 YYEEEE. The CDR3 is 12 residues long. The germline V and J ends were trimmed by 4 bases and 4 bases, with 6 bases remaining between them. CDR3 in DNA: TGTGCCAGCAGCGCATTTTACAATGAGCAGTTCTTC. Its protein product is CASSAFYNEQFF.

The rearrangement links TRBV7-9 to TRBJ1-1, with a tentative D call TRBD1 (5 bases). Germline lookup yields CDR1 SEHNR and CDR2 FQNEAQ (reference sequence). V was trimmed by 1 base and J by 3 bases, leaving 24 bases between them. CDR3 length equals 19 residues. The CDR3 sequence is CASSLGYLRDDIGDTEAFF. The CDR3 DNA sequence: TGTGCCAGCAGCTTAGGCTATCTCCGGGACGATATTGGAGACACTGAAGCTTTCTTT. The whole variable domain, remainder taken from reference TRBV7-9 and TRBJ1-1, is DTGVSQNPRHKITKRGQNVTFRCDPISEHNRLYWYRQTLGQGPEFLTYFQNEAQLEKSRLLSDRFSAERPKGSFSTLEIQRTEQGDSAMYLCASSLGYLRDDIGDTEAFFGQGTRLTVV.

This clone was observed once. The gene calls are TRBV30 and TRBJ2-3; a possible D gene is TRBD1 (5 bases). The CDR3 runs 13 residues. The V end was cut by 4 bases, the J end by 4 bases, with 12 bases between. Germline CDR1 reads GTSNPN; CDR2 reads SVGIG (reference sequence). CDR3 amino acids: CAWTYDSSDTQYF. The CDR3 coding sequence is TGTGCCTGGACCTACGACAGCTCAGATACGCAGTATTTT.

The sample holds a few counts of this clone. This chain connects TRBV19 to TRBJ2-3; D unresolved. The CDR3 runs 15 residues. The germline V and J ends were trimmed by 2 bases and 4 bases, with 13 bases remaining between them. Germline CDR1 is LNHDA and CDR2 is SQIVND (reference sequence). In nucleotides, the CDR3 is TGTGCCAGTAGTATAACGATAGAGGTCTCAGATACGCAGTATTTT. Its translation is CASSITIEVSDTQYF. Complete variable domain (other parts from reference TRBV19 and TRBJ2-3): DGGITQSPKYLFRKEGQNVTLSCEQNLNHDAMYWYRQDPGQGLRLIYYSQIVNDFQKGDIAEGYSVSREKKESFPLTVTSAQKNPTAFYLCASSITIEVSDTQYFGPGTRLTVL.

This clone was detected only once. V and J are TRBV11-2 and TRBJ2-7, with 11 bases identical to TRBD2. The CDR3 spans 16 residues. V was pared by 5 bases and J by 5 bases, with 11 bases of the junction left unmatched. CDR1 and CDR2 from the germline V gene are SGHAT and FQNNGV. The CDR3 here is CASSPLGLAGIHEQYF. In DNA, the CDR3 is TGTGCCAGCAGCCCCCTTGGACTAGCGGGTATCCACGAGCAGTACTTC.

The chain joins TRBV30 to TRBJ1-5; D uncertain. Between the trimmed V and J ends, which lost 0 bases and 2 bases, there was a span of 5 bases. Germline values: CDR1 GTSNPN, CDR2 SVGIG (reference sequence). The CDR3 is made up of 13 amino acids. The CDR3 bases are TGTGCCTGGAGTGTTACGGGCAATCAGCCCCAGCATTTT. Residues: CAWSVTGNQPQHF.

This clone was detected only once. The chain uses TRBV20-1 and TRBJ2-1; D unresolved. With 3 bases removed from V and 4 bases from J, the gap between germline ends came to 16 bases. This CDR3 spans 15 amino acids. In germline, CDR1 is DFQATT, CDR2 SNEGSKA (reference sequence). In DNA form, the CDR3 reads TGCAGTGCTAGTCAGACAAGTTCTATTTACAATGAGCAGTTCTTC. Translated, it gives CSASQTSSIYNEQFF.